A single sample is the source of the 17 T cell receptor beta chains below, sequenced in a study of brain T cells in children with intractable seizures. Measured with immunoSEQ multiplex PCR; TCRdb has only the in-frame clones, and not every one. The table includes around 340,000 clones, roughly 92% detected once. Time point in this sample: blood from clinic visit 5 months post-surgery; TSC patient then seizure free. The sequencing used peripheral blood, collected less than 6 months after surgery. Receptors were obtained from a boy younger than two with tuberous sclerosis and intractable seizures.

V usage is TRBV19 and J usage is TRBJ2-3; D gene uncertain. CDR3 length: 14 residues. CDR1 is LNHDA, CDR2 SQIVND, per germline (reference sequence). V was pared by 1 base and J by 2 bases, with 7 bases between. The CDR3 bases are TGTGCCAGTAGTATAGGTCTGAACACAGATACGCAGTATTTT. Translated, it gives CASSIGLNTDTQYF.

The CDR3 coding sequence is TGTGCCAGCAGCGTAGGTTTGTTGTTTGGGCCGGGGAACACTGAAGCTTTCTTT. Residues: CASSVGLLFGPGNTEAFF. The V gene is TRBV9, the J gene TRBJ1-1; D is undetermined. This CDR3 comprises 18 residues. V was shortened by 0 bases and J by 1 base, with 19 bases between the two germline ends. Germline CDR1 is SGDLS and CDR2 is YYNGEE.

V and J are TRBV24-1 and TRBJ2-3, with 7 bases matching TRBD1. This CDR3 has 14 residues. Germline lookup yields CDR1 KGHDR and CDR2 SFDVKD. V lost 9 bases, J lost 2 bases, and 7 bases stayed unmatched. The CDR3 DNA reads TGTGCCACCGGGACAGTTCTCGACACAGATACGCAGTATTTT. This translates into CATGTVLDTDTQYF.

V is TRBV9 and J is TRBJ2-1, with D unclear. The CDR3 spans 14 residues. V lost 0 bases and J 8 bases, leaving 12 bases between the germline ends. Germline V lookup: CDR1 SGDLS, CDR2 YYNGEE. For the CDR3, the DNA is TGTGCCAGCAGCGTAGGTGTTAGTGGAGATGAGCAGTTCTTC. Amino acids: CASSVGVSGDEQFF. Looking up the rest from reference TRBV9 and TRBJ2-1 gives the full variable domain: DSGVTQTPKHLITATGQRVTLRCSPRSGDLSVYWYQQSLDQGLQFLIQYYNGEERAKGNILERFSAQQFPDLHSELNLSSLELGDSALYFCASSVGVSGDEQFFGPGTRLTVL.

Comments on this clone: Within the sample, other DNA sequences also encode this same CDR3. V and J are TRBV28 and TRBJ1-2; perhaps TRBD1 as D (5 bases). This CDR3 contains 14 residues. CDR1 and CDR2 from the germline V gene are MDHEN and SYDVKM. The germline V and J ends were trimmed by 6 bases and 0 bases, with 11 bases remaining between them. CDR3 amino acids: CASSPGTANYGYTF. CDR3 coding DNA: TGTGCCAGCAGCCCCGGGACGGCTAACTATGGCTACACCTTC.

The CDR3 nucleotides are TGTGCCAGCAGCTTAAAAACCGACCCGGGCCTAAACTATGGCTACACCTTC. Protein sequence: CASSLKTDPGLNYGYTF. V is TRBV5-6 and J is TRBJ1-2; D is uncertain. V was trimmed by 2 bases and J by 2 bases, leaving 19 bases between them. Germline CDR1 and CDR2: SGHDT and YYEEEE. This CDR3 is built from 17 residues.

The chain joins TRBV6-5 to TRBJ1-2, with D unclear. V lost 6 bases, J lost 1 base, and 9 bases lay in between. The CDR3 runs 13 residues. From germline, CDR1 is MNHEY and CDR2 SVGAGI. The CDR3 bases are TGTGCCAGCAGAGCCTTGGATAACTATGGCTACACCTTC. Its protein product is CASRALDNYGYTF.

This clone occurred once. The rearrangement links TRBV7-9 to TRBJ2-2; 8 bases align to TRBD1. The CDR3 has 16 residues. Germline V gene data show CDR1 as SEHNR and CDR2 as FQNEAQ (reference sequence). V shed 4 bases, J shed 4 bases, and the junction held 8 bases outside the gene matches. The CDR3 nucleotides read TGTGCCAGCAGCTACCAGACAGGGGCGGGCACCGGGGAGCTGTTTTTT. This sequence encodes CASSYQTGAGTGELFF.

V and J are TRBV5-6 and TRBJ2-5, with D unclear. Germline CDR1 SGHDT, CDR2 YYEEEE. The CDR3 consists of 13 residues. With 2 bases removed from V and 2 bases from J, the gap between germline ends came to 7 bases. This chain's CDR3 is CASSFEEQETQYF. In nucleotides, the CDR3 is TGTGCCAGCAGCTTTGAGGAGCAAGAGACCCAGTACTTC.

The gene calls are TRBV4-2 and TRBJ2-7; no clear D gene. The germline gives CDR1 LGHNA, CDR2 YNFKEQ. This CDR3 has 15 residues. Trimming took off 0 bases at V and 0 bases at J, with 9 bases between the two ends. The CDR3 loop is CASSQEHGSSYEQYF. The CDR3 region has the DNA TGTGCCAGCAGCCAAGAACACGGTAGCTCCTACGAGCAGTACTTC.

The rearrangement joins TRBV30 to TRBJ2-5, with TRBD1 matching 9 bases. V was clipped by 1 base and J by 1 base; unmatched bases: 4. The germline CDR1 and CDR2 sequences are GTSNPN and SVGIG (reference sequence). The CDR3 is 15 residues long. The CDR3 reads CAWSGTGASQETQYF. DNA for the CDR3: TGTGCCTGGAGTGGGACAGGGGCTTCCCAAGAGACCCAGTACTTC.

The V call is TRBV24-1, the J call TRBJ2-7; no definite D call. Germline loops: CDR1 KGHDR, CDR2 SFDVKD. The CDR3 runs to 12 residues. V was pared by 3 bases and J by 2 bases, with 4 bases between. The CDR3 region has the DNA TGTGCCACCAGTGATGGGACCTACGAGCAGTACTTC. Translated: CATSDGTYEQYF.

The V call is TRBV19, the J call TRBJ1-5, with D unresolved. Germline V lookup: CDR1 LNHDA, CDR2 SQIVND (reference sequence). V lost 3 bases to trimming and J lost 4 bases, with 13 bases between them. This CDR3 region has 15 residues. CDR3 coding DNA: TGTGCCAGTAGTATCTTACCGTTGGGGAATCAGCCCCAGCATTTT. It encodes CASSILPLGNQPQHF.

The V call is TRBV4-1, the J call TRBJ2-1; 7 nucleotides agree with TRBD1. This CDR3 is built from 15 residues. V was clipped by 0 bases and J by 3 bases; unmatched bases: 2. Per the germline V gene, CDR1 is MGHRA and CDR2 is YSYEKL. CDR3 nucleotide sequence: TGCGCCAGCAGCCAAGAGTGGGACAGCTACAATGAGCAGTTCTTC. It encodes CASSQEWDSYNEQFF.

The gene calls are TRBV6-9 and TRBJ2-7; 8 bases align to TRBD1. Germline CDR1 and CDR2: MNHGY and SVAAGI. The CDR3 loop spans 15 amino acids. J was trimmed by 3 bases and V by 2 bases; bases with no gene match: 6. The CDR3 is CASSYDIQGVYEQYF. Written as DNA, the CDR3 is TGTGCCAGCAGTTATGATATACAGGGGGTCTACGAGCAGTACTTC.

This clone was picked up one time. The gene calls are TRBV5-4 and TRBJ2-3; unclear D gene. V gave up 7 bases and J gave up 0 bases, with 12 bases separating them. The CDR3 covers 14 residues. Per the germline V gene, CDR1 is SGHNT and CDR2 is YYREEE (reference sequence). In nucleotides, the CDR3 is TGTGCCAGCCCGAGTTCACCTAGCACAGATACGCAGTATTTT. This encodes CASPSSPSTDTQYF.

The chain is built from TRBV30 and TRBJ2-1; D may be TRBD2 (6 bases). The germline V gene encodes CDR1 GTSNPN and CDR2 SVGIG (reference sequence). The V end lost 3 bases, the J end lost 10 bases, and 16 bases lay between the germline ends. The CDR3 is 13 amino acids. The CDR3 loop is CAWRTTSLGEQFF. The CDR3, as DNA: TGTGCCTGGAGGACAACTAGCCTGGGGGAGCAGTTCTTC.